This TCR beta chain was documented in a study of cytotoxic CD8 clonotypes in ibrutinib-treated CLL. Germline-derived CDR1 and CDR2 are MNHEY and SVGAGI. V was pared by 6 bases and J by 0 bases, with 12 bases between. The CDR3 runs 15 residues. The table lists this clone with a count of one. Only in-frame clones appear in the TCRdb table, and some are missing; sequencing was by immunoSEQ multiplex PCR. In the table there are just over 200,000 clones, 60% to 80% of which are singletons. This receptor was taken from a human donor with chronic lymphocytic leukemia. The rearrangement uses TRBV6-5 and TRBJ2-1; D uncertain. The input for sequencing was PBMCs, taken after 12 months of ibrutinib treatment. CDR3 sequence reads: CASSLVWSSYNEQFF. The DNA of the CDR3 is TGTGCCAGCAGCCTCGTCTGGAGCTCCTACAATGAGCAGTTCTTC.